Here is one TCR beta chain with its context. What it binds is not known. V lost 3 bases to trimming and J lost 3 bases, with 18 bases between them. The CDR3 covers 16 residues. CDR1 and CDR2 (germline): MDHEN, SYDVKM. The data originate from a study of CD8 T cells in Susac syndrome. The study's findings and limits: By the study's own acknowledgment, its TCR sequencing and HLA analysis included relatively few individuals.

An amount of RNA that ranged from roughly 0.5 to 1 ug was reverse transcribed with random hexamers. TCRdb reanalysed the immunoSEQ multiplex PCR reads using MiXCR and keeps one entry per CDR3 protein. The table shows around 160,000 distinct CDR3 sequences, with around 94% occurring only once. The source of this sequence is a human donor in good health. J is TRBJ2-7 and V is TRBV28; either TRBD1 or TRBD2 may supply D (5 bases each). Sequencing was carried out using CD4+ T cells from PBMCs. The CDR3 DNA is TGTGCCAGCAGTTTGTCAGCCGGTGGGGGAGACTACGAGCAGTACTTC. Residues: CASSLSAGGGDYEQYF.